This TCR beta chain was sequenced for a study of T cell changes during pregnancy in multiple sclerosis. In germline, CDR1 is DFQATT, CDR2 SNEGSKA (reference sequence). V was trimmed by 5 bases and J by 8 bases, leaving 12 bases between them. This CDR3 is 11 amino acids long. This table comes from immunoSEQ multiplex PCR, and its TCRdb copy is limited to in-frame clones, with some not included. Among tens of thousands of clones listed, 70% to 90% were seen once. This chain links TRBV20-1 with TRBJ1-2, with D perhaps TRBD1 (5 bases). Here the sequenced sample was CD4+ T cells from peripheral blood mononuclear cells, taken before pregnancy. This clonotype originated in a female donor with multiple sclerosis, enrolled in a pregnancy study. The CDR3 sequence: CSADRRSGYTF. The CDR3 DNA is TGCAGTGCTGACAGACGCTCAGGCTACACCTTC.